Below are 20 T cell receptor beta chains sequenced from a single sample in a study of shared clonotypes between healthy human individuals. Naive CD8 populations comprised CD45RO-negative cells positively selected for CCR7, excluding terminally differentiated effector memory CD45RA+ cells. Data came from immunoSEQ multiplex PCR; TCRdb stores just in-frame clones and leaves some out. The sample contains roughly 2.1 million clones, 85% to 95% of which appear only once. Specimen: naive CD8+ T cells from PBMCs. The receptor source for this set is a man aged 18 to 29 in good health. Some clones in this sample may be carry-over from other donors' samples.

This clone was observed a handful of times. This chain uses TRBV2 with TRBJ1-5; D is undetermined. The CDR3 has 15 amino acids. Germline CDR1 is SNHLY and CDR2 is FYNNEI. V was shortened by 1 base and J by 0 bases, with 7 bases between the two germline ends. CDR3 in amino acids: CASSEDGNSNQPQHF. CDR3 nucleotides: TGTGCCAGCAGTGAAGATGGGAATAGCAATCAGCCCCAGCATTTT.

The genes are TRBV28 and TRBJ2-1, with D perhaps TRBD2 (6 bases). V gave up 8 bases and J gave up 5 bases, with 22 bases separating them. CDR1 MDHEN and CDR2 SYDVKM come from the germline V gene. The CDR3 length is 16 residues. This CDR3 is CASPLHSGGVNNEQFF. Written as DNA, the CDR3 is TGTGCCAGCCCCCTCCATAGCGGCGGCGTGAACAATGAGCAGTTCTTC. Using reference TRBV28 and TRBJ2-1 for the parts outside the CDR3, the full variable domain is DVKVTQSSRYLVKRTGEKVFLECVQDMDHENMFWYRQDPGLGLRLIYFSYDVKMKEKGDIPEGYSVSREKKERFSLILESASTNQTSMYLCASPLHSGGVNNEQFFGPGTRLTVL.

J is TRBJ2-1 and V is TRBV5-6; TRBD2 agrees at 14 bases. The germline V gene has CDR1 SGHDT and CDR2 YYEEEE. The V segment lost 0 bases and the J segment 10 bases; nucleotides outside the gene matches: 9. The CDR3 covers 17 residues. DNA for the CDR3: TGTGCCAGCAGCTTGGATTGGCGGACTAGCGGGAGGCCCGAGCAGTTCTTC. Translated: CASSLDWRTSGRPEQFF.

The rearrangement joins TRBV9 to TRBJ2-2, with 12 bases fitting TRBD2. Germline V lookup: CDR1 SGDLS, CDR2 YYNGEE. J lost 6 bases, V lost 4 bases, and 7 bases had no gene match. This CDR3 spans 16 amino acids. The CDR3 protein is CASSPQASGRAGELFF. For the CDR3, the DNA is TGTGCCAGCAGCCCCCAGGCTAGCGGGAGGGCCGGGGAGCTGTTTTTT. Using reference TRBV9 and TRBJ2-2 for the parts outside the CDR3, the full variable domain is DSGVTQTPKHLITATGQRVTLRCSPRSGDLSVYWYQQSLDQGLQFLIQYYNGEERAKGNILERFSAQQFPDLHSELNLSSLELGDSALYFCASSPQASGRAGELFFGEGSRLTVL.

The rearrangement links TRBV9 to TRBJ2-7; 9 bases match TRBD2. This CDR3 contains 15 residues. Germline-derived CDR1 and CDR2 are SGDLS and YYNGEE. V lost 4 bases and J lost 5; bases outside the gene matches: 10. The CDR3 DNA sequence: TGTGCCAGCAGCCCCCGCAGCGGGAGGTCCAACGAGCAGTACTTC. It encodes CASSPRSGRSNEQYF. Variable domain in full (rest from reference TRBV9 and TRBJ2-7): DSGVTQTPKHLITATGQRVTLRCSPRSGDLSVYWYQQSLDQGLQFLIQYYNGEERAKGNILERFSAQQFPDLHSELNLSSLELGDSALYFCASSPRSGRSNEQYFGPGTRLTVT.

The chain combines TRBV11-2 with TRBJ1-6, with D hard to call. The CDR3 sequence is 14 residues long. Germline V gene sequence: CDR1 SGHAT, CDR2 FQNNGV. V was trimmed by 1 base and J by 7 bases, leaving 8 bases between them. The CDR3 protein is CASSLGPSNSPLHF. CDR3 coding DNA: TGTGCCAGCAGCTTAGGCCCATCGAATTCACCCCTCCACTTT.

This clone was seen a handful of times. The chain couples TRBV27 to TRBJ2-7; 12 positions match TRBD2. The CDR3 totals 14 residues. The V and J ends lost 5 bases and 5 bases, in that order; junction bases with no gene match: 4. Germline assignment: CDR1 MNHEY and CDR2 SMNVEV (reference sequence). The CDR3, as DNA: TGTGCCAGCAGTACGGGACTAGCGGGCCACGAGCAGTACTTC. Its protein product is CASSTGLAGHEQYF.

V gene TRBV6-1 combines with J gene TRBJ2-7; 7 bases map to TRBD2. Germline CDR1 MNHNS, CDR2 SASEGT. This CDR3 region has 13 residues. Trimming removed 6 bases from V and 2 bases from J; junction bases left unmatched: 4. CDR3 DNA: TGTGCCAGCAGGGAGACTAGCACCTACGAGCAGTACTTC. The encoded protein is CASRETSTYEQYF.

The chain joins TRBV7-6 to TRBJ2-1; perhaps TRBD2 as D (6 bases). Germline lookup yields CDR1 SGHVS and CDR2 FNYEAQ. The V gene lost 2 bases and the J gene lost 8 bases, with 16 bases spanning the gap. The CDR3 sequence is 15 residues long. DNA for the CDR3: TGTGCCAGCAGCTTATCGCGGGTCGGGAGCCATGAGCAGTTCTTC. Translation: CASSLSRVGSHEQFF. The variable domain in full, with the rest retrieved from reference TRBV7-6 and TRBJ2-1, is GAGVSQSPRYKVTKRGQDVALRCDPISGHVSLYWYRQALGQGPEFLTYFNYEAQQDKSGLPNDRFSAERPEGSISTLTIQRTEQRDSAMYRCASSLSRVGSHEQFFGPGTRLTVL.

This chain joins TRBV6-5 and TRBJ2-5; D tentatively reads TRBD1 or TRBD2 (5 bases each). Germline V lookup: CDR1 MNHEY, CDR2 SVGAGI. V lost 2 bases to trimming and J lost 0 bases, with 7 bases between them. This CDR3 region has 14 residues. CDR3 DNA: TGTGCCAGCAGTTACGTGGGGGACCAAGAGACCCAGTACTTC. It translates to CASSYVGDQETQYF.

V usage is TRBV10-2 and J usage is TRBJ1-1; D not resolved. Per germline, CDR1 WSHSY and CDR2 SAAADI. This CDR3 contains 14 residues. Trimming left V 4 bases short and J 5 bases short, with 14 bases between. CDR3 nucleotides: TGCGCCAGCAGTGGGGCCCCCCAACCGACTGAAGCTTTCTTT. This sequence encodes CASSGAPQPTEAFF.

The chain is built from TRBV28 and TRBJ1-2; D uncertain. Trimming took off 3 bases at V and 4 bases at J, with 9 bases between the two ends. CDR3 size: 13 residues. Germline values: CDR1 MDHEN, CDR2 SYDVKM. The CDR3 loop is CASSFGEFYGYTF. DNA for the CDR3: TGTGCCAGCAGTTTCGGGGAATTCTATGGCTACACCTTC.

The genes are TRBV27 and TRBJ2-5, with TRBD1 matching 7 bases. Germline V gene data show CDR1 as MNHEY and CDR2 as SMNVEV (reference sequence). CDR3 size: 14 residues. The trim removed 6 bases at V and 2 bases at J, leaving 6 bases unmatched. CDR3 sequence: CASRGTVVQETQYF. CDR3 coding DNA: TGTGCCAGCAGGGGGACAGTAGTTCAAGAGACCCAGTACTTC.

The chain employs TRBV6-1 and TRBJ1-1; D uncertain. Trimming stripped 2 bases from V and 2 bases from J, with 18 bases between. This CDR3 is built from 17 residues. Looked up from germline, CDR1 is MNHNS and CDR2 is SASEGT. In DNA form, the CDR3 reads TGTGCCAGCAGTGAATTGGGGTATACTCTGGAAAACACTGAAGCTTTCTTT. This gives the protein CASSELGYTLENTEAFF.

The gene calls are TRBV19 and TRBJ2-1; possibly TRBD2 for D (5 bases). Trimming shortened V by 10 bases and J by 8 bases, and 15 bases separated the two germline ends. The CDR3 runs to 12 residues. Germline V gives CDR1 LNHDA, CDR2 SQIVND (reference sequence). The CDR3 coding sequence is TGTGCCACCAATTGGGGAGTGGATGAGCAGTTCTTC. It specifies CATNWGVDEQFF. The full variable domain, its missing parts supplied by reference TRBV19 and TRBJ2-1, is DGGITQSPKYLFRKEGQNVTLSCEQNLNHDAMYWYRQDPGQGLRLIYYSQIVNDFQKGDIAEGYSVSREKKESFPLTVTSAQKNPTAFYLCATNWGVDEQFFGPGTRLTVL.

The gene calls are TRBV29-1 and TRBJ2-5; TRBD2 matches 10 bases. J was trimmed by 2 bases and V by 6 bases; bases with no gene match: 9. The germline CDR1 and CDR2 sequences are SQVTM and ANQGSEA. The CDR3 is 15 residues long. This CDR3 reads CSVGGGLAAQETQYF. As DNA, the CDR3 is TGCAGCGTCGGCGGAGGACTAGCGGCACAAGAGACCCAGTACTTC.

The rearrangement links TRBV27 to TRBJ2-5; unclear D gene. The CDR3 is made up of 14 amino acids. CDR1 and CDR2 from the germline V gene are MNHEY and SMNVEV (reference sequence). Deletions cut 6 bases from V and 5 bases from J, with 16 bases between. The CDR3 coding sequence is TGTGCCAGCAGGGAAACTATTCCCCACGAGACCCAGTACTTC. Residues: CASRETIPHETQYF.

Details on this clone: Other nucleotide sequences from this sample produce the same CDR3. This sequence joins TRBV9 and TRBJ2-3; D is uncertain. Germline V CDR1 and CDR2: SGDLS, YYNGEE. The CDR3 is 13 amino acids. Trimming pared 3 bases from V and 0 bases from J, leaving 5 bases between. The CDR3 sequence is CASSASSTDTQYF. In DNA form, the CDR3 reads TGTGCCAGCAGCGCCTCTAGCACAGATACGCAGTATTTT.

The rearrangement joins TRBV6-5 to TRBJ2-7; D is possibly TRBD2 (6 bases). The CDR3 runs 14 residues. CDR1 MNHEY and CDR2 SVGAGI come from the germline V gene. Trimming stripped 9 bases from V and 3 bases from J, with 18 bases between. The CDR3 protein is CASRGPGGFYEQYF. In DNA form, the CDR3 reads TGTGCCAGTAGAGGTCCCGGGGGATTCTACGAGCAGTACTTC.

The CDR3 DNA reads as TGTGCCAGCCGGGGCGGGAGCACAGATACGCAGTATTTT. It encodes CASRGGSTDTQYF. The chain employs TRBV9 and TRBJ2-3, with D possibly called TRBD1 or TRBD2 (5 bases each). The CDR3 spans 13 residues. Germline assignment: CDR1 SGDLS and CDR2 YYNGEE. Trimming cost V 7 bases and J 0 bases, with 9 bases left between them. The full variable domain, rest sourced from reference TRBV9 and TRBJ2-3, is DSGVTQTPKHLITATGQRVTLRCSPRSGDLSVYWYQQSLDQGLQFLIQYYNGEERAKGNILERFSAQQFPDLHSELNLSSLELGDSALYFCASRGGSTDTQYFGPGTRLTVL.